This note documents a single T cell receptor beta chain sequence. The data derive from a study of blood T cell repertoires in COVID-19. Study overall: The origin of the acute and convalescent COVID-19 samples was the United States, Italy and Spain.

This CDR3 spans 14 amino acids. After removal of 3 bases from V and 9 bases from J, the junction contained 8 bases not matched to a gene. The V gene's germline CDR1 is LNHDA and CDR2 SQIVND (reference sequence). Methods used by the authors: For nucleated cells, counts were estimated from reference gene primer amplification. The data were produced by immunoSEQ multiplex PCR, yet TCRdb's version contains in-frame clones alone and is incomplete. That table is the source of V, J and clone size, and D and trimming were worked out from the DNA. Of 250,000 to 350,000 clones in the sample, approximately 89% are singletons; the top ten hold around 7.8%.

Sequenced material: peripheral blood. The sequence was obtained from a woman aged 45-60 years who had recovered from COVID-19. The J gene is TRBJ2-1, the V gene TRBV19; TRBD2 aligns across 7 bases. The CDR3 sequence: CASSMAREGGEQFF. For the CDR3, the DNA is TGTGCCAGTAGTATGGCCAGGGAGGGAGGTGAGCAGTTCTTC.